The source of this T cell receptor (beta chain) is a study of T-cell reconstitution after alpha-beta-depleted transplantation in children. This clonotype was seen more than once but under ten times. CDR3 length: 13 amino acids. CDR1 is SGHTA and CDR2 is FQGTGA in the germline V gene. V was cut by 2 bases and J by 5 bases, with 9 bases left in between. TCRbeta library construction was performed incorporating unique molecular identifiers. TCRdb used MiXCR to reprocess the PCR reads, holding one entry per CDR3 protein. The sample lists a few hundred thousand distinct CDR3 sequences, roughly 13% seen once, with over 2% in the top ten.

This clonotype was obtained from a male patient younger than 18 who had a stem cell transplant for acute myeloid leukemia, so the T cells may come from the graft donor. J is TRBJ1-1 and V is TRBV7-3; D is unclear. Material: PBMCs, mostly from graft donor cells, obtained 360 days after TCRalphabeta/CD19-depleted stem cell transplant. CDR3 nucleotide sequence: TGTGCCAGCAGCTTAGGGGTGTGGACTGAAGCTTTCTTT. It is translated as CASSLGVWTEAFF.